The sequence of this T cell receptor beta chain was determined in a study of regulatory T cells in long-lasting Graves disease (dated by TCRdb to the early 2020s). About the full investigation: Antithyroid drugs had been taken for less than 3 months by newly diagnosed Graves' disease patients. A total of roughly 35 samples underwent TCR sequencing: about 13 from persistent and roughly 20 from newly diagnosed Graves' disease patients. The study was registered as a clinical trial and conducted in China. Persistent Graves' disease patients were compared with newly diagnosed Graves' disease patients by peripheral blood TCR sequencing and RNA sequencing. What the authors observed across the whole study: Sequencing and analysis were restricted to the TCR beta chain. Persistent disease showed preferential use of TRBV28, TRBJ1-2 and TRBJ2-5, whereas newly diagnosed disease favored TRBV20-1 and TRBJ2-1. Patients with persistent disease shared more public clonotypes (around 3,000) than newly diagnosed patients did (approximately 990). The study examined only peripheral blood because the primary lesion, thyroid tissue, could not be accessed. Compared with newly diagnosed patients, patients with persistent Graves' disease had lower TCR Shannon entropy and fewer highly expanded clones, which suggests clonal expansion. The authors acknowledged the small sample size as a limitation that may reduce accuracy.

The cysteine opens and the phenylalanine closes a CDR3 of 14 amino acids. CDR3 DNA only is kept here, 42 bases in frame from base 1. V is trimmed back by 0 bases and J by 9 bases, and the junction contains 5 bases that no gene match accounts for. The germline V gene (reference sequence) yields MNHEY for CDR1 and SMNVEV for CDR2. The receptor library was made with multiplex PCR. The instrument given in TCRdb is Illumina HiSeq 4000. CDR3 regions were amplified by Arm-PCR with iRepertoire HTBI primers to construct TCR beta libraries. Before sequencing, the PCR products went through gel purification. As for the original processing: A total of roughly 65 TRBV and under 15 TRBJ segments were identified across samples and were used for gene usage analysis of CDR3 amino acid clonotypes. Filtered high-quality paired reads were merged into contigs using COPE and FqMerger. BLAST was used to align contigs to IMGT TRBV, TRBD and TRBJ reference genes, and CDR3 was defined according to IMGT. Any clonotype with a frequency above 0.1% was counted as a highly expanded clone. Repertoire diversity was measured by Shannon entropy, and V-J evenness by the Gini coefficient. Public clonotypes were defined as clonotypes shared by more than one individual. TCRdb reworked the public reads: Q25 trimming with fastp, MiXCR clone assembly, productive beta chains retained. One record per CDR3 amino acid sequence lists the most common genes and DNA. V and J calls and clone size were set by TCRdb, not the authors. The sample records around 400,000 distinct CDR3 sequences, 10% to 15% of which are singletons. The ten largest make up about 19% of the sample.

Turning to this clonotype: The antigen this receptor binds is unknown. No base qualities exist here, and no much larger clone lies one base off it.

The sample's time point, from its label and the paper: newly diagnosed GD, antithyroid drugs for less than 3 months. For both TCR sequencing and RNA sequencing, RNA was extracted from PBMCs using TRIzol. Graves' disease was diagnosed according to American Thyroid Association guidelines. Patients were recruited from an endocrinology department in Xi'an, China. Each patient gave about 10 milliliters of peripheral blood, collected in an EDTA anticoagulant tube. Ficoll Paque Plus density gradient separation was used to isolate PBMCs, and no additional T cell sorting was done. An Agilent 2100 Bioanalyzer and agarose gel were used to check RNA quality, and a NanoDrop 2000 was used to measure RNA concentration. The same sample was also used in a study of T cells in Graves' hyperthyroidism and ophthalmopathy. Per that second paper: Graves' hyperthyroidism was defined as stable when no progression to ophthalmopathy occurred over 18 months of follow-up. Hyperthyroidism patients were newly diagnosed, had a disease duration of under 2 months, and were aged 18 to 65 years. The study excluded patients with uncontrolled infections, other autoimmune diseases, pregnancy or lactation. Clinical symptoms, serum thyroxine and TRAb, thyroid ultrasound, and orbital computed tomography formed the basis for the diagnoses. For the first round of RT-PCR on the TCR CDR3, the HTBI primer set was used together with the Qiagen OneStep RT-PCR kit. Most expanded thyroid clonotypes (frequency above 0.001) were also detected in blood, suggesting blood repertoires may reflect thyroid immune responses. Ophthalmopathy was separated from stable hyperthyroidism by a 13 V-J signature model, with 87.88% sensitivity and 81% to 83% specificity obtained in cross-validation and 80%/75% obtained in testing. In validation, the model predicted progression to ophthalmopathy with approximately 69% sensitivity and less than 80% specificity, a median of about 6.7 months before onset. To identify distinguishing TCR V-J signatures, a discovery cohort of about 100 patients was used, comprising 40 to 45 with Graves' ophthalmopathy and approximately 58 with stable Graves' hyperthyroidism. Prospective prediction of ophthalmopathy was tested in an independent validation cohort of fewer than 20 hyperthyroidism patients and around 16 patients who later progressed to ophthalmopathy. For training and testing, the roughly 93 patients in the discovery cohort were randomly divided in a 7:3 ratio. The study also compared thyroid tissue and blood T-cell repertoires from 6 or 7 Graves' hyperthyroidism patients. Once sampling was done, hyperthyroidism patients were given methimazole at a starting dose of 30 mg daily, whereas ophthalmopathy patients were given high-dose intravenous methylprednisolone. The libraries were constructed in a second round of multiplex PCR and then size-selected and purified. Libraries were sequenced paired-end with 100 bp reads on an Illumina HiSeq2000. SOAPnuke was used to process the raw data, throwing out any read that contained adapters or uncalled bases, had a mean Phred below 15, or lacked an exact constant-primer or identifier match. High-quality paired reads were merged with COPE v1.2.5, and unique nucleotide sequences were defined as clonotypes. Clonotypes were aligned to IMGT TRBV, TRBD and TRBJ reference segments using MiTCR v1.1. Analysis was restricted to V-J combinations with a frequency above 0.0001, which covered just over 98% of repertoires. The TCS score was defined as F50 (clonal expansion) divided by E x V (chaos), with BLOSUM62-based TCRdist calculated between CDR3 peptides within each V-J. Welch's t-statistics and random forest reduced roughly 530 V-J features to 10 to 15, which were used in a naive Bayes classifier (R e1071). Sample size was not statistically predetermined, and blinding of investigators to group allocation was not performed. According to the paper, TCR Vbeta CDR3 sequencing was carried out on 120 to 150 peripheral blood samples, which came from under 50 ophthalmopathy, approximately 78 hyperthyroidism and some 17 progressor patients.

This sequence originates from a woman aged 18-35 years with Graves disease. Donor details come from another sample of the same person, matched by shared clones. The material sequenced was peripheral blood mononuclear cells (PBMCs), taken at new diagnosis, from a patient treated with antithyroid drugs. In this chain, TRBV27 is recombined with TRBJ2-1; TRBD2 matches 7 bases in the middle. The CDR3 in this case is CASSLSGGGLEQFF. The DNA sequence reads TGTGCCAGCAGTTTATCGGGGGGGGGACTTGAGCAGTTCTTC.